This entry lists 16 T cell receptor beta chains sequenced from one sample in a study of T-cell reconstitution after alpha-beta-depleted transplantation in children. Library preparation (for TCRbeta) was performed with unique molecular identifiers. TCRdb recomputed calls from the PCR reads with MiXCR, one row per CDR3 protein. The data show 200,000 to 250,000 distinct CDR3 sequences, with about a tenth seen just once and 25% to 30% held by the top ten. The sequences come from PBMCs, collected before TCRalphabeta/CD19-depleted stem cell transplant. These receptors were taken from a child in the first two years of life with acute myeloid leukemia, due to receive a stem cell transplant.

This clonotype was recorded many times. The V gene is TRBV9, the J gene TRBJ2-2; D unresolved. Germline V gene lookup returns CDR1 SGDLS and CDR2 YYNGEE. This CDR3 has 17 residues. The V end lost 3 bases, the J end lost 0 bases, and 15 bases lay between the germline ends. The DNA of the CDR3 is TGTGCCAGCAGCGCCCTTCGGGCGTTGCCGAACACCGGGGAGCTGTTTTTT. It is translated as CASSALRALPNTGELFF. Using reference TRBV9 and TRBJ2-2 for the parts outside the CDR3, the full variable domain is DSGVTQTPKHLITATGQRVTLRCSPRSGDLSVYWYQQSLDQGLQFLIQYYNGEERAKGNILERFSAQQFPDLHSELNLSSLELGDSALYFCASSALRALPNTGELFFGEGSRLTVL.

This clonotype was detected a few times. The V gene is TRBV29-1, the J gene TRBJ2-3, with TRBD2 identical over 11 bases. In germline, CDR1 is SQVTM, CDR2 ANQGSEA. CDR3 length equals 16 residues. V trimming: 8 bases; J trimming: 2 bases; junction bases outside the gene matches: 12. The CDR3 sequence: CSSRGGLAEFTDTQYF. DNA of the CDR3: TGCAGCAGTAGGGGGGGACTAGCGGAATTCACAGATACGCAGTATTTT.

For this clonotype: One base away lies a much larger clone, so this may be a sequencing read error. This chain connects TRBV7-6 to TRBJ2-3, with a possible D match to TRBD1 (5 bases). The V end was cut by 3 bases, the J end by 1 base, with 20 bases between. This CDR3 is built from 18 residues. Germline V lookup: CDR1 SGHVS, CDR2 FNYEAQ. The CDR3 protein is CASSLEGAGATRTDTQYF. CDR3 coding DNA: TGTGCCAGCAGCTTGGAAGGGGCAGGCGCTACCCGCACAGATACGCAGTATTTT. Full variable domain (remainder filled in from reference TRBV7-6 and TRBJ2-3): GAGVSQSPRYKVTKRGQDVALRCDPISGHVSLYWYRQALGQGPEFLTYFNYEAQQDKSGLPNDRFSAERPEGSISTLTIQRTEQRDSAMYRCASSLEGAGATRTDTQYFGPGTRLTVL.

This clonotype was observed many times. The V gene is TRBV20-1, the J gene TRBJ2-7, with 8 bases identical to TRBD1. The DNA matches TRBJ2-1 better at its end, which makes the J call doubtful. Per germline, CDR1 DFQATT and CDR2 SNEGSKA (reference sequence). The CDR3 covers 16 residues. DNA of the CDR3: TGCAGTGCTAGCGGGCTGGACAGGGAACTAGCTTACGAGCAGTTCTTC. Translated: CSASGLDRELAYEQFF.

This clonotype was counted a single time. A read error is possible here, since a much larger clone lies one base away. This chain joins TRBV29-1 and TRBJ2-3; D is possibly TRBD1 or TRBD2 (6 bases each). Germline CDR1 SQVTM, CDR2 ANQGSEA. Trimming removed 8 bases from V and 6 bases from J, with 18 bases in between. CDR3 length: 13 residues. CDR3 region: CSIGWGAKDTQYF. The CDR3 bases are TGCAGCATTGGGTGGGGGGCCAAGGATACGCAGTATTTT.

The chain employs TRBV24-1 and TRBJ2-1, with 10 bases identical to TRBD2. The V gene end was trimmed by 0 bases and the J gene end by 5 bases; junction bases not matched to a gene: 9. This CDR3 has 18 residues. CDR1 KGHDR and CDR2 SFDVKD come from the germline V gene. Here the CDR3 DNA reads TGTGCCACCAGTGATTTGCAAGCAGGACTAGCGGTTCACAATGAGCAGTTCTTC. Translation: CATSDLQAGLAVHNEQFF.

This clonotype appeared many times. The chain links TRBV18 to TRBJ1-6, with a weak D call TRBD1 (6 bases). Trimming removed 3 bases at V and 10 bases at J, with 13 bases between. The V gene's germline CDR1 is KGHSH and CDR2 LQKENI. The CDR3 runs 14 residues. The CDR3 DNA sequence: TGTGCCAGCTCACCGCTACAGGGTACATCACCCCTCCACTTT. Translated, it gives CASSPLQGTSPLHF. Full variable domain (remainder filled in from reference TRBV18 and TRBJ1-6): NAGVMQNPRHLVRRRGQEARLRCSPMKGHSHVYWYRQLPEEGLKFMVYLQKENIIDESGMPKERFSAEFPKEGPSILRIQQVVRGDSAAYFCASSPLQGTSPLHFGNGTRLTVT.

Many counts were recorded for this clonotype. The V and J genes are TRBV6-1 and TRBJ2-7; D may match TRBD1 or TRBD2 (5 bases each). The V gene lost 6 bases and the J gene lost 3 bases, with 18 bases spanning the gap. This CDR3 region has 15 residues. The germline gives CDR1 MNHNS, CDR2 SASEGT. CDR3 loop: CASRTGTSNLYEQYF. The CDR3, as DNA: TGTGCCAGCAGGACCGGGACGAGCAACCTCTACGAGCAGTACTTC.

This clonotype was seen a few times. This rearrangement joins TRBV27 to TRBJ1-1; tentatively, D is TRBD1 (6 bases). The CDR3 length is 17 residues. Trimming removed 0 bases at V and 4 bases at J, with 18 bases between. Germline V gene sequence: CDR1 MNHEY, CDR2 SMNVEV (reference sequence). CDR3 in DNA: TGTGCCAGCAGTTTATCGCGGGCACAGGGTATGAGCACTGAAGCTTTCTTT. Its protein is CASSLSRAQGMSTEAFF.

The genes are TRBV30 and TRBJ2-7; D remains unclear. Per the germline V gene, CDR1 is GTSNPN and CDR2 is SVGIG (reference sequence). Trimming cost V 2 bases and J 7 bases, with 9 bases left between them. This CDR3 is 11 amino acids long. The CDR3 nucleotides are TGTGCCTGGAGTCGTACCCGGGAGCAGTACTTC. Translated: CAWSRTREQYF.

This clonotype was counted many times. The rearrangement joins TRBV12-3 or TRBV12-4 to TRBJ2-2, with 10 nucleotides matching TRBD2. This CDR3 spans 19 amino acids. With V trimmed by 5 bases and J by 3 bases, 15 bases remained unmatched. CDR3 region: CASSISASGGGGDTGELFF. CDR3 nucleotides: TGTGCCAGCAGTATCTCAGCTAGCGGGGGCGGTGGAGACACCGGGGAGCTGTTTTTT.

The CDR3 DNA is TGTGCCAGCAGTCCCCGGACTGAGTACGAGCAGTACTTC. Translation: CASSPRTEYEQYF. This sequence joins TRBV27 and TRBJ2-7; maybe TRBD2 (5 bases). Germline V gene lookup returns CDR1 MNHEY and CDR2 SMNVEV (reference sequence). The CDR3 runs 13 residues. V gave up 5 bases and J gave up 4 bases, with 12 bases separating them.

This clonotype showed up just a few times. J is TRBJ2-1 and V is TRBV7-3; D is ambiguous. This CDR3 contains 14 residues. Germline V CDR1 and CDR2: SGHTA, FQGTGA. The V and J ends lost 3 bases and 9 bases respectively, with 15 bases between them. The CDR3 is CASSFAEGSPEQFF. The CDR3 DNA is TGTGCCAGCAGCTTTGCGGAAGGGTCCCCTGAGCAGTTCTTC.

This clonotype was counted at least ten times. The junction departs from the called germline gene at one end, perhaps through a read error. The chain links TRBV7-7 to TRBJ1-5; possibly TRBD1 for D (5 bases). CDR1 and CDR2 (germline): SSHAT, FNYEAQ (reference sequence). This CDR3 is built from 16 residues. CDR3 region: CASSPSCVGDNQPQHF. The CDR3 DNA sequence: TGTGCTAGCAGCCCCTCGTGTGTGGGGGACAATCAGCCCCAGCATTTT.

This clonotype was recorded at least ten times. The J gene is TRBJ2-7, the V gene TRBV20-1; D is unclear. The V end lost 4 bases, the J end lost 0 bases, and 13 bases lay between the germline ends. Germline values: CDR1 DFQATT, CDR2 SNEGSKA (reference sequence). The CDR3 contains 14 residues. The CDR3 is CSAMDAISSYEQYF. In DNA, the CDR3 is TGCAGTGCTATGGACGCTATCTCCTCCTACGAGCAGTACTTC.

The table lists this clonotype with many counts. This chain uses TRBV5-1 with TRBJ2-7; 7 nucleotides line up with TRBD2. V lost 1 base and J lost 2; bases outside the gene matches: 6. This CDR3 region has 15 residues. Germline V lookup: CDR1 SGHRS, CDR2 YFSETQ. The DNA of the CDR3 is TGCGCCAGCAGCTTGCCCAGCGGGGTACCCTACGAGCAGTACTTC. Translation: CASSLPSGVPYEQYF.